This T cell receptor beta chain was identified in a study of T-cell memory formation after mild COVID-19. Study summary: TCR clusters showed largely donor specificity.

This clonotype came up a few times. Trimming removed 4 bases from V and 5 bases from J, with 15 bases in between. Germline lookup yields CDR1 WNHNN and CDR2 SYGVQD (reference sequence). The CDR3 spans 14 residues. TCRdb ran MiXCR on the 5' RACE reads and lists one entry per CDR3 protein. Of approximately 250,000 distinct CDR3 sequences listed, roughly 15% were seen once; the top ten hold around 23%. The sample taken for sequencing was PBMCs or a T cell subset sorted from them (not recorded which). J is TRBJ2-7 and V is TRBV10-1; no reliable D call. This TCR was sampled from a man aged 18 to 35 who had mild COVID-19 (a few samples of this study predate the infection). Cell type and time point are not known. The CDR3 nucleotides are TGCGCCAGCAGTGTAAGGTCCCCGGCGGACGAGCAGTACTTC. Its protein product is CASSVRSPADEQYF.